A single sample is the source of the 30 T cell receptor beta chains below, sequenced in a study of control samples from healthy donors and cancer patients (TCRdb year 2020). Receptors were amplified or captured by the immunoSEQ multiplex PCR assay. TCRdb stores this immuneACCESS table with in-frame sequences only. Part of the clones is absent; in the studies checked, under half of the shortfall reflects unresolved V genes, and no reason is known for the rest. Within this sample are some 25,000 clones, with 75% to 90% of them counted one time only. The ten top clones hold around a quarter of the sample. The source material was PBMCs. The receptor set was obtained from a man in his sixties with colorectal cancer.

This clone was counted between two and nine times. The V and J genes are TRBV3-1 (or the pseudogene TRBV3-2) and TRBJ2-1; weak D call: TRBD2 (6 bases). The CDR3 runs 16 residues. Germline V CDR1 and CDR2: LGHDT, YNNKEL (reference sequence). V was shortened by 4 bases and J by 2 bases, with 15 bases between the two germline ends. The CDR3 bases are TGTGCCAGCAGCCGAACACCCAGGGAGGCCTACAATGAGCAGTTCTTC. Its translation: CASSRTPREAYNEQFF.

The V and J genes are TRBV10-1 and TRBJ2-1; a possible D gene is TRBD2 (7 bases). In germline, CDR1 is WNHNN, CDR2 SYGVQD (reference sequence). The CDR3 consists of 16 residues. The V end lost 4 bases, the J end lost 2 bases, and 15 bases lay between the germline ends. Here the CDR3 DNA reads TGCGCCAGCAGTGCCGAGACAGGACTAGCCTACAATGAGCAGTTCTTC. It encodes CASSAETGLAYNEQFF.

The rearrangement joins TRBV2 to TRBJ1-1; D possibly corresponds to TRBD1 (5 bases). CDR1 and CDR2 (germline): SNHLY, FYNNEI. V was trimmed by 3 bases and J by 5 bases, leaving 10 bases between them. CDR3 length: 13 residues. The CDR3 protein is CASSDQGNTEAFF. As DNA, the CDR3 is TGTGCCAGCAGTGATCAGGGAAATACTGAAGCTTTCTTT.

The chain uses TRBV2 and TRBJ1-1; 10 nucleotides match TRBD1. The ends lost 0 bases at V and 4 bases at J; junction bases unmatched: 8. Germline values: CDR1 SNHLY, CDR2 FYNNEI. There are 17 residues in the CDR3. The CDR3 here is CASSEATYRTGGTEAFF. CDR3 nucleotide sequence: TGTGCCAGCAGTGAAGCTACATATAGGACAGGGGGCACTGAAGCTTTCTTT.

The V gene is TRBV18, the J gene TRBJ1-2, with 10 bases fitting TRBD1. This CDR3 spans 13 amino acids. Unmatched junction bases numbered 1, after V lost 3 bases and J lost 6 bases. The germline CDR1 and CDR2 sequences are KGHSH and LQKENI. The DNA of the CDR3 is TGTGCCAGCTCACCCGACAGGGGGCATGGCTACACCTTC. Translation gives CASSPDRGHGYTF.

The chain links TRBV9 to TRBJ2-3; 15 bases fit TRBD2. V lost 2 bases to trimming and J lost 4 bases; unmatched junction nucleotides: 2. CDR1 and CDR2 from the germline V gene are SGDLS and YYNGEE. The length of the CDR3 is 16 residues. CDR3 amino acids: CASSVRTSGGADTQYF. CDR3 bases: TGTGCCAGCAGCGTTAGGACTAGCGGGGGGGCAGATACGCAGTATTTT.

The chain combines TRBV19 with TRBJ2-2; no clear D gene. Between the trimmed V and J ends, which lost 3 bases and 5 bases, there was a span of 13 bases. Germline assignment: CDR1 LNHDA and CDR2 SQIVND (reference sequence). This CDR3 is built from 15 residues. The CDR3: CASSIWFLGTGELFF. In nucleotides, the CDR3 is TGTGCCAGTAGTATTTGGTTCCTAGGTACCGGGGAGCTGTTTTTT.

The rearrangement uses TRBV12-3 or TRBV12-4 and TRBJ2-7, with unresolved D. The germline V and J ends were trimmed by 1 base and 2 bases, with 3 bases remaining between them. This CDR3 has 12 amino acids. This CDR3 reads CASSLDTYEQYF. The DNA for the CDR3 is TGTGCCAGCAGTTTAGATACCTACGAGCAGTACTTC.

CDR3 sequence: CASQGNSGNTIYF. CDR3 DNA: TGTGCCAGTCAGGGGAACTCTGGAAACACCATATATTTT. This sequence joins TRBV9 and TRBJ1-3; the D gene is possibly TRBD1 (6 bases). V was clipped by 8 bases and J by 0 bases, with 9 bases between them. CDR3 length equals 13 residues. CDR1 is SGDLS, CDR2 YYNGEE, per germline.

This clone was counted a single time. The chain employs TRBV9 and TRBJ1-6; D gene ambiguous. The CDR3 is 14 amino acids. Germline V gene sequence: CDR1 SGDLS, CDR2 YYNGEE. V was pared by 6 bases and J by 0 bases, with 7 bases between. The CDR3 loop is CASTKSSYNSPLHF. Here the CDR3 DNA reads TGTGCCAGCACTAAATCCTCCTATAATTCACCCCTCCACTTT.

CDR3 amino acids: CASSLWGKGCYGYTF. CDR3 sequence (DNA): TGTGCCAGCAGCTTGTGGGGAAAGGGATGCTATGGCTACACCTTC. This sequence joins TRBV5-4 and TRBJ1-2; no clear D gene. Germline values: CDR1 SGHNT, CDR2 YYREEE (reference sequence). The V and J ends lost 1 base and 4 bases respectively, with 14 bases between them. This CDR3 has 15 residues.

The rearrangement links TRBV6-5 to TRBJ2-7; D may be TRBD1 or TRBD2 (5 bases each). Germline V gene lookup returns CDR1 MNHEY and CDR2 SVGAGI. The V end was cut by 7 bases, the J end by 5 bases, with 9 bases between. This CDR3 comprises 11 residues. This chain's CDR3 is CASTRGHEQYF. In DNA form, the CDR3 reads TGTGCCAGCACGAGGGGCCACGAGCAGTACTTC.

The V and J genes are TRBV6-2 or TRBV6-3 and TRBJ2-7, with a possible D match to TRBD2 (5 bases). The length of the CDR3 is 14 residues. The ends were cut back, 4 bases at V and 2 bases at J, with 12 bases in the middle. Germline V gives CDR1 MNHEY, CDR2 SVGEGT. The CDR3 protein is CASSLSGFPYEQYF. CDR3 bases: TGTGCCAGCAGTTTATCGGGGTTCCCCTACGAGCAGTACTTC.

The CDR3 reads CSVEATGGYEQYF. CDR3 in DNA: TGCAGCGTTGAAGCAACAGGGGGGTACGAGCAGTACTTC. This sequence joins TRBV29-1 and TRBJ2-7; TRBD1 agrees at 8 bases. The J segment lost 4 bases and the V segment lost 1 base, leaving 3 bases of the junction unmatched. This CDR3 has 13 amino acids. From germline, CDR1 is SQVTM and CDR2 ANQGSEA.

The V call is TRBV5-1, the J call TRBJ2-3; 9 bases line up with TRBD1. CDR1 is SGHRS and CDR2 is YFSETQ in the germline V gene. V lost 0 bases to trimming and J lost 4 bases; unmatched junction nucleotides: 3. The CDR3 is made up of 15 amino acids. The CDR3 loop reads CASSLEGTGSDTQYF. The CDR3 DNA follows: TGCGCCAGCAGCTTGGAGGGGACAGGGTCAGATACGCAGTATTTT.

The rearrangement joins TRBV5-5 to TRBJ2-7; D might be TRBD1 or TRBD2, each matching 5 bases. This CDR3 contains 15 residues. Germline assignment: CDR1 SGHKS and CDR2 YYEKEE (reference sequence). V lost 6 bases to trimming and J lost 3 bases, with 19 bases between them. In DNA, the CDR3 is TGTGCCAGCACCCCTACGACGGGGCCTTACTACGAGCAGTACTTC. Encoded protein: CASTPTTGPYYEQYF.

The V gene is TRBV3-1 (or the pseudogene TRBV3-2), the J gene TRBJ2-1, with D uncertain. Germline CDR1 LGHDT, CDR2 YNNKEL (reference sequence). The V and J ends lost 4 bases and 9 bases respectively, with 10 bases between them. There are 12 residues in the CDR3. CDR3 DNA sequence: TGTGCCAGCAGCCCCCTCGGTGGTGAGCAGTTCTTC. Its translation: CASSPLGGEQFF.

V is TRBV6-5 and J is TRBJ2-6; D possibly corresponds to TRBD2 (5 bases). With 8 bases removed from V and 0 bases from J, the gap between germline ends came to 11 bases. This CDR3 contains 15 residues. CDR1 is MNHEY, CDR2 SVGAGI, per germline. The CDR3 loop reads CASGLLSSGANVLTF. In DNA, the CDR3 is TGTGCCAGCGGACTCCTGAGCTCTGGGGCCAACGTCCTGACTTTC.

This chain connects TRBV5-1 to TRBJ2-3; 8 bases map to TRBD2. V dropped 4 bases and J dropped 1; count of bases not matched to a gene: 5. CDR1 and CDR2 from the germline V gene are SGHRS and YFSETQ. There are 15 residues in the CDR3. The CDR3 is CASSISAGGTDTQYF. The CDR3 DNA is TGCGCCAGCAGCATCTCAGCGGGGGGCACAGATACGCAGTATTTT.

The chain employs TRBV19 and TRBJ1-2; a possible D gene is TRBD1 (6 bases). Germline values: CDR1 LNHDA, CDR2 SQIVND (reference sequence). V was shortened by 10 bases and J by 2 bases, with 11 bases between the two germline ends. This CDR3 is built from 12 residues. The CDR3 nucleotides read TGTGCCACAGGCGGACAGAACTATGGCTACACCTTC. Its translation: CATGGQNYGYTF.

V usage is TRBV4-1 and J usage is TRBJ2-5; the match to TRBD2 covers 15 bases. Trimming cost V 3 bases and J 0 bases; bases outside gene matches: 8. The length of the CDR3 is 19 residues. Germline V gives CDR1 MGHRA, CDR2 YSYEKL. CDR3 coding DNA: TGCGCCAGCAGCCATCCGGGACTAGCGGGGGGCCCGTACCAAGAGACCCAGTACTTC. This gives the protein CASSHPGLAGGPYQETQYF.

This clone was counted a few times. CDR3 amino acids: CATVQVTGANVLTF. In DNA form, the CDR3 reads TGTGCCACCGTGCAGGTCACTGGGGCCAACGTCCTGACTTTC. The rearrangement uses TRBV15 and TRBJ2-6; D is ambiguous. Germline values: CDR1 LNHNV, CDR2 YYDKDF (reference sequence). CDR3 length equals 14 residues. The V end lost 8 bases, the J end lost 2 bases, and 10 bases lay between the germline ends.

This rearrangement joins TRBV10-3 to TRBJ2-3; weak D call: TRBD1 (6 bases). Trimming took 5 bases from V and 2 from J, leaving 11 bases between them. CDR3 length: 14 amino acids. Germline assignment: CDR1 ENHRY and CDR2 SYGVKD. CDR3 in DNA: TGTGCCATCAGTTCCAGGGGAAACACAGATACGCAGTATTTT. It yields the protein CAISSRGNTDTQYF.

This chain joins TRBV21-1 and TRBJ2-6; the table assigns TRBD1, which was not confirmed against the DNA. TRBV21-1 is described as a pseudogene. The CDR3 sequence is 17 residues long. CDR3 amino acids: CASSDGTGGTGANVLTF. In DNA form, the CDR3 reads TGTGCCAGCAGCGATGGGACAGGGGGGACTGGGGCCAACGTCCTGACTTTC.

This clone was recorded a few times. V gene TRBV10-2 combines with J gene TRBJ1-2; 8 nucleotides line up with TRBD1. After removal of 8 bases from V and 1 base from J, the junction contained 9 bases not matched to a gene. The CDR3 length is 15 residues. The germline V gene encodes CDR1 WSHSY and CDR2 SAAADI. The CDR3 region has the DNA TGCGCCAGCCTCGCTGGGACAGGCGGTAACTATGGCTACACCTTC. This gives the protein CASLAGTGGNYGYTF.

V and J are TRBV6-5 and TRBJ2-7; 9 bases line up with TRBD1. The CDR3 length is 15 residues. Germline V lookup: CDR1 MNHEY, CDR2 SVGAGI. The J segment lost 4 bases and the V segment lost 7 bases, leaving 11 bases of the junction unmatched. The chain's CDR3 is CASTRFGTGFYEQYF. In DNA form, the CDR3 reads TGTGCCAGCACTCGATTCGGGACAGGGTTTTACGAGCAGTACTTC.

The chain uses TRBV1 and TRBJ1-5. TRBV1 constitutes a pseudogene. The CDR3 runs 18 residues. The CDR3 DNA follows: TGCACCAGCAGCCAAGAATTTGGGGAACTTGGAGGCAATCAGCCCCAGCATTTT. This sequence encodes CTSSQEFGELGGNQPQHF.

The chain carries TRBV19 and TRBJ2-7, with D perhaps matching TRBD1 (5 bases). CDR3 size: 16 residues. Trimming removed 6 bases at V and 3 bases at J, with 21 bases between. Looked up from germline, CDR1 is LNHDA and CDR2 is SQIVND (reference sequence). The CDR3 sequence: CASSRTPWTHHYEQYF. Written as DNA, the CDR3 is TGTGCCAGTAGCCGGACCCCGTGGACACATCACTACGAGCAGTACTTC.

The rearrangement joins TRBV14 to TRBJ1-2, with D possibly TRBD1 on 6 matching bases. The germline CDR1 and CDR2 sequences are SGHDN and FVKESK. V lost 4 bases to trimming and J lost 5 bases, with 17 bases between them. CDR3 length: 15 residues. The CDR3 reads CASSPGGTKLYGYTF. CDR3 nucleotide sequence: TGTGCCAGCAGCCCTGGGGGCACGAAGTTGTATGGCTACACCTTC.

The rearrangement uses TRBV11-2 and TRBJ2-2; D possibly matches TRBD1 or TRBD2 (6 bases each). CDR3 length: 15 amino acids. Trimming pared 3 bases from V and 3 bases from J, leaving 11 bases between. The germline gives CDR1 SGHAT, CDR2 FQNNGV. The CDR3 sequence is CASSFRGRDTGELFF. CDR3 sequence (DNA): TGTGCCAGCAGCTTTCGGGGGCGCGACACCGGGGAGCTGTTTTTT.